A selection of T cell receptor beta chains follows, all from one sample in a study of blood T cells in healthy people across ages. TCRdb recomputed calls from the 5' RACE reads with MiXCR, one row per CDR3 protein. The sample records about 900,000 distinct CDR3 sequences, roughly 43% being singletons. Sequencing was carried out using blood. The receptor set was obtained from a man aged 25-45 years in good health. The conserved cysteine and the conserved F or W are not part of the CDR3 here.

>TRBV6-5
ASSYSGTGNTEAF
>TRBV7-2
ASSPPGQGNKDYGYT
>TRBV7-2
ASSSDRVRGYT
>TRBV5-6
ASSADRGNEQY
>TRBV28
ASSSSYYGYT
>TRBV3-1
ASSQPNSPLH
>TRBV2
ASSEALRVERGTRGQETQY
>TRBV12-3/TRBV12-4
ASSYGQGGEQY
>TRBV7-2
ASSLSGNFDNSPLH
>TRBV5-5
ASKFLGGIRTDTQY
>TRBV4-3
ASSQEWEGSNT
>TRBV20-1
SARDPSRTDTQY
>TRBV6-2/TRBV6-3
ASSDPPGTGRMANEKLF
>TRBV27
AIQERGGASTEAF
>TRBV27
ASSPVGQGEYEQY
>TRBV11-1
ASSPRDRDPSEQY
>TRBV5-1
ASSGGSQGADTQY
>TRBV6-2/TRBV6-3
ASSYAARRDTDTQY
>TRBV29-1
SVRGEGRGREHGYT
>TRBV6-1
ASRHTALRREEIYNEQF
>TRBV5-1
ASSPQVGLNTEAF
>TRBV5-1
ASSLTSPNTGELF
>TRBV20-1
SAGGIHSNQPQH
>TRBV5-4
ASSLVIGGVAEQF
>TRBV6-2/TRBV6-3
ASSLRTGGANQPQH
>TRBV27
ASRGLDTDTQY
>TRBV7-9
ASSRNGPYEQY
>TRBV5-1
ASSLTGQGTLEQY
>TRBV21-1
ASSRFGRQPQH